This entry lists 27 T cell receptor beta chains sequenced from one sample in a study of blood T cell repertoires in COVID-19. This table comes from immunoSEQ multiplex PCR, and its TCRdb copy is limited to in-frame clones, with some not included. The sample shows approximately 250,000 clones, over 80% of them seen only once. The specimen was peripheral blood. These receptors came from a human donor in a cohort sampled during active COVID-19.

CDR3 nucleotides: TGTGCCAGCAGCCCGCAGGTCGGGACAGGGTGGAACACCGGGGAGCTGTTTTTT. This encodes CASSPQVGTGWNTGELFF. The J gene is TRBJ2-2, the V gene TRBV5-6, with 9 bases fitting TRBD1. CDR1 is SGHDT and CDR2 is YYEEEE in the germline V gene. The CDR3 consists of 18 residues. With V trimmed by 4 bases and J by 1 base, 11 bases remained unmatched.

A single count supports this clone. The chain joins TRBV6-5 to TRBJ2-7; 11 bases match TRBD2. CDR1 is MNHEY, CDR2 SVGAGI, per germline. The junction had 5 bases not matched to a gene; V was cut back by 1 base and J by 3 bases. CDR3 size: 16 residues. CDR3 bases: TGTGCCAGCAGTTACTATGGGACTAGCGGTCGCTACGAGCAGTACTTC. It codes for CASSYYGTSGRYEQYF.

V usage is TRBV28 and J usage is TRBJ2-3, with D possibly matching TRBD1 (5 bases). CDR3 size: 15 residues. The germline V and J ends were trimmed by 6 bases and 6 bases, with 19 bases remaining between them. The germline V gene encodes CDR1 MDHEN and CDR2 SYDVKM. The CDR3 loop reads CASRDLAGLKDTQYF. The CDR3, as DNA: TGTGCCAGCAGGGACCTTGCAGGGTTAAAGGATACGCAGTATTTT.

This chain uses TRBV13 with TRBJ2-6, with unresolved D. The CDR3 covers 14 residues. Trimming took 5 bases from V and 7 from J, leaving 12 bases between them. CDR1 PRHDT and CDR2 FYEKMQ come from the germline V gene (reference sequence). DNA of the CDR3: TGTGCCAGCAGCCCACTTGGAGTAGCCAACGTCCTGACTTTC. Residues: CASSPLGVANVLTF.

The genes are TRBV6-5 and TRBJ1-2; no clear D gene. V lost 5 bases, J lost 3 bases, and 13 bases lay in between. This CDR3 contains 14 residues. Germline V gene data show CDR1 as MNHEY and CDR2 as SVGAGI. The CDR3 DNA follows: TGTGCCAGCAGTCCTATCAACGGGGACTATGGCTACACCTTC. Its protein product is CASSPINGDYGYTF.

The genes are TRBV12-5 and TRBJ1-3; 12 bases are shared with TRBD1. V shed 3 bases and J 8 bases; nucleotides not matched to a gene: 5. CDR3 length: 15 amino acids. Per germline, CDR1 LGHNT and CDR2 FRNRAP. The CDR3 sequence is CASGLGTGGIDTIYF. DNA of the CDR3: TGTGCTAGTGGTTTAGGGACAGGGGGCATAGACACCATATATTTT.

V gene TRBV28 combines with J gene TRBJ2-7, with 10 nucleotides matching TRBD2. There are 14 residues in the CDR3. Germline V gene lookup returns CDR1 MDHEN and CDR2 SYDVKM. The junction had 6 bases not matched to a gene; V was cut back by 6 bases and J by 4 bases. CDR3 DNA sequence: TGTGCCAGCAGCACTAGCGGGACGAATTACGAGCAGTACTTC. Its protein product is CASSTSGTNYEQYF.

The V call is TRBV14, the J call TRBJ2-1; 9 bases map to TRBD2. V shed 4 bases, J shed 2 bases, and the junction held 6 bases outside the gene matches. The germline V gene has CDR1 SGHDN and CDR2 FVKESK. This CDR3 spans 16 amino acids. The CDR3 coding sequence is TGTGCCAGCAGCCCAAAAGCGGGAGGAACCTACAATGAGCAGTTCTTC. Encoded protein: CASSPKAGGTYNEQFF.

The rearrangement links TRBV5-8 to TRBJ2-1; 12 positions agree with TRBD2. The V gene end was trimmed by 7 bases and the J gene end by 4 bases; junction bases not matched to a gene: 3. The V gene's germline CDR1 is SGHTS and CDR2 YDEGEE. The CDR3 totals 14 residues. DNA of the CDR3: TGTGCCAGCCGACTAGCGGGAGTATACAATGAGCAGTTCTTC. This gives the protein CASRLAGVYNEQFF. Supplemented by reference TRBV5-8 and TRBJ2-1, the full variable domain reads EAGVTQSPTHLIKTRGQQATLRCSPISGHTSVYWYQQALGLGLQFLLWYDEGEERNRGNFPPRFSGRQFPNYSSELNVNALELEDSALYLCASRLAGVYNEQFFGPGTRLTVL.

The rearrangement joins TRBV5-4 to TRBJ1-4; TRBD1 agrees at 9 bases. Germline V gene lookup returns CDR1 SGHNT and CDR2 YYREEE (reference sequence). The length of the CDR3 is 14 residues. Trimming cost V 0 bases and J 8 bases; bases outside gene matches: 2. CDR3 sequence: CASSLVGQGEKLFF. CDR3 bases: TGTGCCAGCAGCTTGGTAGGACAGGGGGAAAAACTGTTTTTT.

The J gene is TRBJ2-5, the V gene TRBV4-1, with TRBD2 identical over 13 bases. This CDR3 is 18 amino acids long. The V and J ends lost 3 bases and 5 bases, in that order; junction bases with no gene match: 12. CDR1 is MGHRA and CDR2 is YSYEKL in the germline V gene. CDR3 nucleotides: TGCGCCAGCAGCCACCTCTTTACTAGCGGGGGGGGCAGGGAGACCCAGTACTTC. This encodes CASSHLFTSGGGRETQYF.

This clone has a handful of counts. The rearrangement joins TRBV11-2 to TRBJ1-2; weak D call: TRBD1 (5 bases). The CDR3 contains 13 residues. Per germline, CDR1 SGHAT and CDR2 FQNNGV. V was pared by 5 bases and J by 1 base, with 8 bases between. CDR3 protein: CASSEQGNYGYTF. In nucleotides, the CDR3 is TGTGCCAGCAGCGAGCAGGGTAACTATGGCTACACCTTC.

The chain joins TRBV19 to TRBJ2-5, with 7 bases that match TRBD1. The CDR3 extends over 14 amino acids. Losses at the gene ends were 1 base for V and 5 bases for J; bases not matched to a gene: 4. Germline assignment: CDR1 LNHDA and CDR2 SQIVND (reference sequence). CDR3 nucleotide sequence: TGTGCCAGTAGTATAGGACAGGGCCTCGAGACCCAGTACTTC. Protein sequence: CASSIGQGLETQYF.

This chain uses TRBV10-2 with TRBJ2-5; 7 bases fit TRBD2. V lost 0 bases and J lost 5; bases outside the gene matches: 12. The CDR3 is made up of 17 amino acids. Germline V CDR1 and CDR2: WSHSY, SAAADI. The CDR3 protein is CASSESNLFGGGETQYF. As DNA, the CDR3 is TGCGCCAGCAGTGAGTCGAATCTTTTCGGGGGAGGGGAGACCCAGTACTTC.

This chain uses TRBV5-1 with TRBJ2-1, with 8 bases aligning to TRBD1. V was clipped by 4 bases and J by 0 bases; unmatched bases: 9. Looked up from germline, CDR1 is SGHRS and CDR2 is YFSETQ. The CDR3 runs 17 residues. The CDR3 sequence is CASSTGQELSSYNEQFF. CDR3 sequence (DNA): TGCGCCAGCAGCACGGGACAGGAACTAAGCTCCTACAATGAGCAGTTCTTC. Full variable domain (remainder filled in from reference TRBV5-1 and TRBJ2-1): KAGVTQTPRYLIKTRGQQVTLSCSPISGHRSVSWYQQTPGQGLQFLFEYFSETQRNKGNFPGRFSGRQFSNSRSEMNVSTLELGDSALYLCASSTGQELSSYNEQFFGPGTRLTVL.

This chain uses TRBV5-1 with TRBJ2-3, with 8 bases matching TRBD1. CDR3 length: 14 residues. The germline V gene encodes CDR1 SGHRS and CDR2 YFSETQ. The V segment lost 4 bases and the J segment 1 base; nucleotides outside the gene matches: 2. CDR3 bases: TGCGCCAGCAGCCCAGGGGGCCGCACAGATACGCAGTATTTT. Its translation is CASSPGGRTDTQYF.

The chain links TRBV9 to TRBJ1-1; no firm D call. CDR1 SGDLS and CDR2 YYNGEE come from the germline V gene. This CDR3 comprises 14 residues. The germline V and J ends were trimmed by 2 bases and 1 base, with 9 bases remaining between them. CDR3 sequence: CASSVGDWNTEAFF. The CDR3 DNA reads TGTGCCAGCAGCGTCGGAGATTGGAACACTGAAGCTTTCTTT. Together with reference TRBV9 and TRBJ1-1, the CDR3 gives the full variable domain: DSGVTQTPKHLITATGQRVTLRCSPRSGDLSVYWYQQSLDQGLQFLIQYYNGEERAKGNILERFSAQQFPDLHSELNLSSLELGDSALYFCASSVGDWNTEAFFGQGTRLTVV.

The chain recombines TRBV6-1 with TRBJ1-1; TRBD1 matches 7 bases. V shed 2 bases and J 4 bases; nucleotides not matched to a gene: 13. The length of the CDR3 is 17 residues. Germline CDR1 is MNHNS and CDR2 is SASEGT. The CDR3 loop reads CASSERTGHTSSTEAFF. CDR3 bases: TGTGCCAGCAGTGAAAGGACAGGCCATACATCTTCCACTGAAGCTTTCTTT.

The CDR3 loop is CASSQLSGGGKDTQYF. CDR3 DNA sequence: TGCGCCAGCAGCCAGCTTAGCGGGGGGGGCAAGGATACGCAGTATTTT. The genes are TRBV4-1 and TRBJ2-3, with 11 bases identical to TRBD2. From germline, CDR1 is MGHRA and CDR2 YSYEKL. The CDR3 has 16 amino acids. V gave up 3 bases and J gave up 6 bases; unmatched junction bases: 8.

The chain recombines TRBV6-5 with TRBJ1-3, with D perhaps matching TRBD1 (5 bases). CDR3 length equals 15 residues. Per germline, CDR1 MNHEY and CDR2 SVGAGI. V was pared by 7 bases and J by 6 bases, with 19 bases between. CDR3 DNA: TGTGCCAGCACCCCCGGGGGGGTCGCGGAAAACACCATATATTTT. This gives the protein CASTPGGVAENTIYF.

The chain recombines TRBV5-6 with TRBJ2-3; 10 bases line up with TRBD1. V dropped 3 bases and J dropped 5; count of bases not matched to a gene: 9. Germline lookup yields CDR1 SGHDT and CDR2 YYEEEE. The CDR3 runs 16 residues. This CDR3 reads CASSWRPGQGLDTQYF. The CDR3 DNA is TGTGCCAGCAGCTGGAGACCGGGACAGGGGCTAGATACGCAGTATTTT.

The chain uses TRBV18 and TRBJ1-4; unclear D gene. Per germline, CDR1 KGHSH and CDR2 LQKENI. The CDR3 spans 14 residues. V was pared by 6 bases and J by 4 bases, with 12 bases between. The CDR3 protein is CASSLEGINEKLFF. The CDR3 DNA reads TGTGCCAGCTCCCTGGAGGGTATTAATGAAAAACTGTTTTTT.

J is TRBJ2-3 and V is TRBV5-1; D uncertain. There are 12 residues in the CDR3. The germline V gene has CDR1 SGHRS and CDR2 YFSETQ. V dropped 0 bases and J dropped 5 bases, with 4 bases sitting between them. The CDR3 sequence: CASSLDLDTQYF. CDR3 DNA sequence: TGCGCCAGCAGCTTGGATCTAGATACGCAGTATTTT.

The chain links TRBV6-5 to TRBJ1-1; 7 nucleotides agree with TRBD1. V was pared by 6 bases and J by 1 base, with 8 bases of the junction left unmatched. CDR1 is MNHEY, CDR2 SVGAGI, per germline. The length of the CDR3 is 15 residues. The CDR3 DNA reads TGTGCCAGCAGCCCAACCGGGACAGCGAACACTGAAGCTTTCTTT. Protein product: CASSPTGTANTEAFF.

CDR3 bases: TGTGCCAGCAGCCCGCAAGAGGACACTGAAGCTTTCTTT. Translation gives CASSPQEDTEAFF. The J gene is TRBJ1-1, the V gene TRBV7-9; D ambiguous. The CDR3 runs 13 residues. V shed 5 bases and J shed 3 bases, with 10 bases lying between them. The germline gives CDR1 SEHNR, CDR2 FQNEAQ (reference sequence).

The chain has TRBV2 and TRBJ1-4; tentatively, D is TRBD1 (5 bases). Trimming took 7 bases from V and 4 from J, leaving 19 bases between them. The V gene's germline CDR1 is SNHLY and CDR2 FYNNEI. CDR3 length: 16 residues. DNA for the CDR3: TGTGCCAGCATGAGGCTCGGGGGGTTCGTTAATGAAAAACTGTTTTTT. Its protein product is CASMRLGGFVNEKLFF.

To note about this clone: This same CDR3 is encoded by further DNA sequences in the sample. The gene calls are TRBV11-3 and TRBJ2-5; D unclear. Trimming cost V 1 base and J 4 bases, with 4 bases left between them. The CDR3 is 12 amino acids. CDR1 and CDR2 (germline): SGHNT, YENEEA. The CDR3: CASSLGRETQYF. CDR3 nucleotides: TGTGCCAGCAGCTTAGGGAGAGAGACCCAGTACTTC. Variable domain in full (rest from reference TRBV11-3 and TRBJ2-5): EAGVVQSPRYKIIEKKQPVAFWCNPISGHNTLYWYLQNLGQGPELLIRYENEEAVDDSQLPKDRFSAERLKGVDSTLKIQPAELGDSAVYLCASSLGRETQYFGPGTRLLVL.